Shown below are 32 T cell receptor beta chains from a single sample sequenced in a study of CD8+ T cells in alopecia areata. RNA was isolated and reverse transcribed to cDNA, the sequencing template. Assay: immunoSEQ multiplex PCR; the TCRdb copy retains only in-frame clones and omits some. This table holds fewer than 250,000 clones, roughly 66% found once. The treatment is: oral pan-JAK inhibitor, 5-10 mg twice daily. Sequences were derived from CD4+ T cells sorted from blood, sampled at week 24, from a patient treated with tofacitinib. These receptors were taken from a human donor with alopecia areata.

V and J are TRBV4-1 and TRBJ1-6, with D unresolved. CDR3 length: 13 amino acids. The V and J ends lost 0 bases and 7 bases respectively, with 4 bases between them. Germline V gene lookup returns CDR1 MGHRA and CDR2 YSYEKL. DNA for the CDR3: TGCGCCAGCAGCCAAGAACTAAATTCACCCCTCCACTTT. Its translation: CASSQELNSPLHF.

This chain connects TRBV5-1 to TRBJ2-2; D gene unclear. The germline V gene has CDR1 SGHRS and CDR2 YFSETQ. V gave up 4 bases and J gave up 6 bases, with 13 bases separating them. This CDR3 is built from 14 residues. CDR3 DNA: TGCGCCAGCAGCCTCTCGGTTATATCCGGGGAGCTGTTTTTT. Its protein is CASSLSVISGELFF.

V gene TRBV4-2 combines with J gene TRBJ2-3; 9 bases match TRBD2. The ends lost 1 base at V and 1 base at J; junction bases unmatched: 6. CDR1 and CDR2 from the germline V gene are LGHNA and YNFKEQ. The CDR3 extends over 17 amino acids. CDR3: CASSQGGLAGRTDTQYF. As DNA, the CDR3 is TGTGCCAGCAGCCAAGGGGGGCTAGCGGGGCGCACAGATACGCAGTATTTT.

The V gene is TRBV30, the J gene TRBJ1-5; the D gene is possibly TRBD1 (6 bases). Trimming took 3 bases from V and 5 from J, leaving 11 bases between them. This CDR3 is 13 amino acids long. The germline gives CDR1 GTSNPN, CDR2 SVGIG (reference sequence). CDR3 sequence reads: CAWRGRQDQPQHF. In DNA, the CDR3 is TGTGCCTGGAGAGGGAGACAGGATCAGCCCCAGCATTTT.

The V call is TRBV15, the J call TRBJ2-5, with D maybe TRBD2 (6 bases). Germline V gives CDR1 LNHNV, CDR2 YYDKDF (reference sequence). The V gene lost 0 bases and the J gene lost 3 bases, with 14 bases spanning the gap. This CDR3 has 16 residues. The CDR3 DNA follows: TGTGCCACCAGCAGAGATCTAAGGACTAAGAAAGAGACCCAGTACTTC. Protein product: CATSRDLRTKKETQYF.

The table lists this clone with a count of one. The genes are TRBV5-1 and TRBJ2-6; TRBD1 agrees at 11 bases. Trimming removed 2 bases from V and 4 bases from J; junction bases left unmatched: 5. The germline V gene has CDR1 SGHRS and CDR2 YFSETQ. The CDR3 is 17 residues long. The CDR3 spells CASSLGQGAPGANVLTF. For the CDR3, the DNA is TGCGCCAGCAGCTTAGGACAGGGGGCGCCAGGGGCCAACGTCCTGACTTTC.

The chain uses TRBV29-1 and TRBJ1-1; D unresolved. With 4 bases removed from V and 5 bases from J, the gap between germline ends came to 11 bases. Germline CDR1 is SQVTM and CDR2 is ANQGSEA. CDR3 length equals 12 residues. Here the CDR3 reads CSVAGAITEAFF. The CDR3 coding sequence is TGCAGCGTTGCGGGTGCGATTACTGAAGCTTTCTTT.

The chain recombines TRBV29-1 with TRBJ2-3; D uncertain. Germline V gene sequence: CDR1 SQVTM, CDR2 ANQGSEA. V was shortened by 2 bases and J by 1 base, with 10 bases between the two germline ends. The CDR3 has 14 amino acids. The CDR3 is CSVEHNYGTDTQYF. In DNA, the CDR3 is TGCAGCGTTGAACACAACTACGGCACAGATACGCAGTATTTT.

The CDR3 here is CSVGARGRDEQYF. The CDR3 DNA reads TGCAGCGTTGGGGCTCGGGGGCGCGACGAGCAGTACTTC. V gene TRBV29-1 combines with J gene TRBJ2-7; the D call may be TRBD1 or TRBD2 (6 bases each). The CDR3 has 13 residues. Germline CDR1 and CDR2: SQVTM and ANQGSEA. The V gene lost 4 bases and the J gene lost 5 bases, with 15 bases spanning the gap.

V and J are TRBV30 and TRBJ2-5, with 8 bases lining up with TRBD2. J was trimmed by 3 bases and V by 2 bases; bases with no gene match: 2. This CDR3 contains 13 residues. The V gene's germline CDR1 is GTSNPN and CDR2 SVGIG (reference sequence). DNA of the CDR3: TGTGCCTGGAGTCAACTAGCGGAAGAGACCCAGTACTTC. Translation gives CAWSQLAEETQYF.

The chain links TRBV2 to TRBJ1-5, with no clear D. The CDR3 loop spans 15 amino acids. In germline, CDR1 is SNHLY, CDR2 FYNNEI. The V end lost 4 bases, the J end lost 0 bases, and 10 bases lay between the germline ends. The CDR3 loop reads CASSADSYSNQPQHF. CDR3 bases: TGTGCCAGCAGTGCGGACTCCTATAGCAATCAGCCCCAGCATTTT.

The V and J genes are TRBV30 and TRBJ2-1; 9 nucleotides match TRBD1. The J segment lost 7 bases and the V segment lost 2 bases, leaving 12 bases of the junction unmatched. Germline lookup yields CDR1 GTSNPN and CDR2 SVGIG (reference sequence). The CDR3 sequence is 16 residues long. The CDR3, as DNA: TGTGCCTGGAGTTGGGGGGGACAGGGCGGTTGGAATGAGCAGTTCTTC. It codes for CAWSWGGQGGWNEQFF.

The rearrangement links TRBV5-4 to TRBJ2-7, with a weak D call TRBD1 (5 bases). CDR1 and CDR2 (germline): SGHNT, YYREEE (reference sequence). Trimming pared 1 base from V and 0 bases from J, leaving 5 bases between. The CDR3 consists of 13 residues. The CDR3 bases are TGTGCCAGCAGCTTGAGGGGCTCCTACGAGCAGTACTTC. It yields the protein CASSLRGSYEQYF.

This chain links TRBV25-1 with TRBJ2-7; 7 bases agree with TRBD2. This CDR3 has 14 amino acids. Germline V gene sequence: CDR1 MGHDK, CDR2 SYGVNS. Losses at the gene ends were 4 bases for V and 6 bases for J; bases not matched to a gene: 9. The CDR3 region is CASSGLGRVGEQYF. In nucleotides, the CDR3 is TGTGCCAGCAGTGGCCTGGGGAGGGTAGGCGAGCAGTACTTC.

This clone showed up just once. The chain carries TRBV7-8 and TRBJ2-2; no reliable D call. The CDR3 is 14 residues long. The germline V and J ends were trimmed by 5 bases and 1 base, with 8 bases remaining between them. Germline V gene lookup returns CDR1 SGHVS and CDR2 FQNEAQ. The CDR3 coding sequence is TGTGCCAGCAGCCTTAATCTGAACACCGGGGAGCTGTTTTTT. Translating it yields CASSLNLNTGELFF.

This sequence joins TRBV4-2 and TRBJ1-1; 9 bases map to TRBD1. After removal of 4 bases from V and 10 bases from J, the junction contained 7 bases not matched to a gene. Germline loops: CDR1 LGHNA, CDR2 YNFKEQ. The CDR3 covers 13 residues. The CDR3 bases are TGTGCCAGCAGCCCGACAGGGGGTGGTGGAGCTTTCTTT. It is translated as CASSPTGGGGAFF.

The V and J genes are TRBV10-3 and TRBJ1-2, with D perhaps TRBD1 (6 bases). Germline V lookup: CDR1 ENHRY, CDR2 SYGVKD. The CDR3 is 13 residues long. V shed 10 bases and J shed 7 bases, with 19 bases lying between them. The CDR3: CATKQGGTGGYTF. CDR3 nucleotides: TGTGCCACGAAACAGGGTGGGACTGGTGGCTACACCTTC.

The CDR3 spells CSVANFNQPQHF. The CDR3 DNA follows: TGCAGCGTTGCGAACTTCAATCAGCCCCAGCATTTT. The V call is TRBV29-1, the J call TRBJ1-5; D is uncertain. The CDR3 sequence is 12 residues long. Germline CDR1 SQVTM, CDR2 ANQGSEA. V lost 4 bases and J lost 3, with 7 bases in between.

This clone has a handful of counts. The chain has TRBV7-2 and TRBJ1-4, with D maybe TRBD1 (5 bases). V was trimmed by 5 bases and J by 5 bases, leaving 12 bases between them. Germline CDR1 and CDR2: SGHTA and FQGNSA. CDR3 length: 14 amino acids. The CDR3 loop reads CASSPGRLNEKLFF. The CDR3 DNA follows: TGTGCCAGCAGCCCGGGACGGTTAAATGAAAAACTGTTTTTT.

This clone was observed a handful of times. CDR3: CASGGRGTQYF. CDR3 sequence (DNA): TGTGCCTCCGGGGGACGGGGGACCCAGTACTTC. The J gene is TRBJ2-5, the V gene TRBV19; D might be TRBD2 (6 bases). The V gene's germline CDR1 is LNHDA and CDR2 SQIVND (reference sequence). The CDR3 contains 11 residues. The ends were cut back, 11 bases at V and 7 bases at J, with 14 bases in the middle.

The J gene is TRBJ1-2, the V gene TRBV25-1, with 8 bases matching TRBD1. Trimming removed 4 bases from V and 3 bases from J; junction bases left unmatched: 10. The length of the CDR3 is 16 residues. CDR1 MGHDK and CDR2 SYGVNS come from the germline V gene. As DNA, the CDR3 is TGTGCCAGCAGTGGGTTCAGGGGGCGTTTCGACTATGGCTACACCTTC. It yields the protein CASSGFRGRFDYGYTF.

The sample holds a few counts of this clone. The chain joins TRBV9 to TRBJ2-3; the D call may be TRBD1 or TRBD2 (5 bases each). Germline V gene sequence: CDR1 SGDLS, CDR2 YYNGEE. Trimming took 0 bases from V and 2 from J, leaving 10 bases between them. The CDR3 length is 15 residues. CDR3 amino acids: CASSVAGTNTDTQYF. CDR3 sequence (DNA): TGTGCCAGCAGCGTAGCGGGGACGAACACAGATACGCAGTATTTT.

This clone was observed a handful of times. Additional DNA sequences in this sample encode the identical CDR3. The chain has TRBV29-1 and TRBJ1-1; D not certain. The length of the CDR3 is 10 residues. V was trimmed by 4 bases and J by 3 bases, leaving 3 bases between them. Germline V gene lookup returns CDR1 SQVTM and CDR2 ANQGSEA. The CDR3 coding sequence is TGCAGCGTTGCGGACACTGAAGCTTTCTTT. This gives the protein CSVADTEAFF.

This clone showed up just a few times. The chain is built from TRBV5-1 and TRBJ2-5; TRBD2 might be the D (7 bases). The germline V gene has CDR1 SGHRS and CDR2 YFSETQ. The length of the CDR3 is 15 residues. Deletions cut 4 bases from V and 2 bases from J, with 15 bases between. The CDR3 loop is CASSDRGAIQETQYF. The CDR3 coding sequence is TGCGCCAGCAGCGACCGGGGGGCTATTCAAGAGACCCAGTACTTC.

V and J are TRBV27 and TRBJ1-5, with D tentatively TRBD1 (6 bases). Germline lookup yields CDR1 MNHEY and CDR2 SMNVEV (reference sequence). The ends were cut back, 5 bases at V and 1 base at J, with 12 bases in the middle. The CDR3 length is 15 residues. The chain's CDR3 is CASSRQGTSNQPQHF. CDR3 coding DNA: TGTGCCAGCAGTCGCCAGGGGACCAGCAATCAGCCCCAGCATTTT.

The sample holds one count of this clone. The rearrangement uses TRBV30 and TRBJ2-1, with D unresolved. Between the trimmed V and J ends, which lost 4 bases and 5 bases, there was a span of 15 bases. Per germline, CDR1 GTSNPN and CDR2 SVGIG (reference sequence). The CDR3 loop spans 14 amino acids. This CDR3 reads CAWNRQGSNNEQFF. The CDR3 DNA is TGTGCCTGGAACCGCCAAGGGTCGAACAATGAGCAGTTCTTC.

The table lists this clone with a few counts. The chain couples TRBV7-2 to TRBJ2-5; 7 nucleotides match TRBD2. The V segment lost 4 bases and the J segment 5 bases; nucleotides outside the gene matches: 4. Germline assignment: CDR1 SGHTA and CDR2 FQGNSA. The CDR3 runs to 13 residues. CDR3 nucleotide sequence: TGTGCCAGCAGCTCCCACGGGGGGGAGACCCAGTACTTC. Its translation: CASSSHGGETQYF.

V usage is TRBV2 and J usage is TRBJ1-1; tentative D call: TRBD1 (5 bases). V was cut by 8 bases and J by 4 bases, with 14 bases left in between. CDR3 length equals 13 residues. CDR1 and CDR2 from the germline V gene are SNHLY and FYNNEI. In DNA form, the CDR3 reads TGTGCCAGCTCGGGGGGTTTGGGCACTGAAGCTTTCTTT. This translates into CASSGGLGTEAFF.

CDR3 residues: CASSGVGGKDSNQPQHF. The CDR3 DNA sequence: TGTGCCAGCAGTGGAGTTGGGGGGAAAGATAGCAATCAGCCCCAGCATTTT. V is TRBV6-1 and J is TRBJ1-5; a possible D gene is TRBD1 (5 bases). CDR3 length equals 17 residues. CDR1 is MNHNS, CDR2 SASEGT, per germline. Trimming stripped 4 bases from V and 0 bases from J, with 16 bases between.

This chain links TRBV2 with TRBJ2-2; D not resolved. CDR1 is SNHLY, CDR2 FYNNEI, per germline. CDR3 size: 17 residues. Trimming removed 4 bases from V and 0 bases from J, with 15 bases in between. The CDR3 here is CASSALASRTNTGELFF. The CDR3, as DNA: TGTGCCAGCAGTGCCCTCGCGTCGCGAACGAACACCGGGGAGCTGTTTTTT.

A few counts support this clone. The rearrangement links TRBV14 to TRBJ1-1; no definite D call. This CDR3 comprises 14 residues. The germline CDR1 and CDR2 sequences are SGHDN and FVKESK. Trimming removed 4 bases from V and 1 base from J, with 10 bases in between. The CDR3 spells CASSRKIGNTEAFF. DNA for the CDR3: TGTGCCAGCAGCCGAAAGATAGGGAACACTGAAGCTTTCTTT.

The rearrangement joins TRBV29-1 to TRBJ1-1; weak D call: TRBD1 (5 bases). Between the trimmed V and J ends, which lost 4 bases and 3 bases, there was a span of 15 bases. Germline V gives CDR1 SQVTM, CDR2 ANQGSEA. This CDR3 spans 14 amino acids. The CDR3 nucleotides are TGCAGCGTTGCCCTCAGGGAGGTGCACACTGAAGCTTTCTTT. Protein product: CSVALREVHTEAFF. The full variable domain, completed using reference TRBV29-1 and TRBJ1-1, is SAVISQKPSRDICQRGTSLTIQCQVDSQVTMMFWYRQQPGQSLTLIATANQGSEATYESGFVIDKFPISRPNLTFSTLTVSNMSPEDSSIYLCSVALREVHTEAFFGQGTRLTVV.